What follows describes a single T cell receptor (beta chain). Profiling relied on immunoSEQ multiplex PCR, and the TCRdb table lists in-frame clones only, not all of them. The sample holds 90,000 to 120,000 clones; 80% to 95% are singletons and the top ten take just under 0.8%. This specimen comes from a study of T cell changes during pregnancy in multiple sclerosis. The CDR3 is 14 residues long. Germline loops: CDR1 LNHNV, CDR2 YYDKDF (reference sequence). Losses at the gene ends were 9 bases for V and 9 bases for J; bases not matched to a gene: 12. This sequence was found in a female donor in good health, enrolled as a control in a pregnancy study. Here the sequenced sample was peripheral blood, taken in the third trimester of pregnancy. The chain has TRBV15 and TRBJ2-1; 9 nucleotides align to TRBD2. As DNA, the CDR3 is TGTGCCACGAGGACTGCGGGGGGGGCGGGTGAGCAGTTCTTC. It yields the protein CATRTAGGAGEQFF.